Sequencing of this TCR beta chain was carried out in a study of blood T cell repertoires in COVID-19. Study overall: COVID-19 samples, acute and convalescent, were from the United States, Italy and Spain.

The CDR3 totals 14 residues. The germline CDR1 and CDR2 sequences are SGHNT and YYREEE (reference sequence). Trimming stripped 1 base from V and 2 bases from J, with 10 bases between. Only in-frame clones appear in the TCRdb table, and some are missing; sequencing was by immunoSEQ multiplex PCR. The data show some 270,000 clones, with 90% seen just once and about 2.1% held by the top ten. The material sequenced was peripheral blood. The V call is TRBV5-4, the J call TRBJ2-7; tentative D call: TRBD1 (6 bases). This clonotype was sampled from a woman aged 55-70 years with COVID-19, enrolled during active disease. CDR3 in DNA: TGTGCCAGCAGCTTGAGGGACATTACCTACGAGCAGTACTTC. It encodes CASSLRDITYEQYF.